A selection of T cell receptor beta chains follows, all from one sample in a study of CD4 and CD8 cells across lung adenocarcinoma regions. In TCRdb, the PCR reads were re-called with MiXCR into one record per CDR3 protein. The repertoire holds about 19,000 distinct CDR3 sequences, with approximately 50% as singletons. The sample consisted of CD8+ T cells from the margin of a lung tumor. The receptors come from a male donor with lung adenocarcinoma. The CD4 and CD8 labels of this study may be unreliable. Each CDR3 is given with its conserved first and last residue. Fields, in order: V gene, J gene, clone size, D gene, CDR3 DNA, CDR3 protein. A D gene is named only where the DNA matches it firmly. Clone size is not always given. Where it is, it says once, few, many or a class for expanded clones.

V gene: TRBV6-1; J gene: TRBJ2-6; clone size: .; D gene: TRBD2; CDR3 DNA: TGTGCCAGCAGTGAAGCGGGGGGGGCGGGGGGGGCCAACGTCCAGTCTTTC; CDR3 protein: CASSEAGGAGGANVQSF
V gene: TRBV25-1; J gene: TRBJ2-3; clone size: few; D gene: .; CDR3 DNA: TGTGCCAGCAGTAAAACAGGCACAGATACGCAGTATTTT; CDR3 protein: CASSKTGTDTQYF
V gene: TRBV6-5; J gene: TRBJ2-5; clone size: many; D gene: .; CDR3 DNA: TGTGCCAGCAGTACTCTGGGATACCAAGAGACCCAGTACTTC; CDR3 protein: CASSTLGYQETQYF
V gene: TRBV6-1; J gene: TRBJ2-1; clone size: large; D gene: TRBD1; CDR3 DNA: TGTGCCAGCAGTAAACAGGGGGCGCTTTACAATGAGCAGTTCTTC; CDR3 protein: CASSKQGALYNEQFF
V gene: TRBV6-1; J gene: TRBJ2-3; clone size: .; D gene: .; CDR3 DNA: TGTGCCAGCCGTGAAGCCGGGACGGGAGTCAAGGATACGCAGTATTTC; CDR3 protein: CASREAGTGVKDTQYF
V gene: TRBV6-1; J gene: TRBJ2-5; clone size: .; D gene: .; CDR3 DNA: TGTGCCAGCAGTGGAACTGCGGGGGCAGCCCTCGCAGGCGGGCAGTACTTC; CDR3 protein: CASSGTAGAALAGGQYF
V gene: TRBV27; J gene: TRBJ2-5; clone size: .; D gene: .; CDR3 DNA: TGTGCCAGCGGGGGGAGTGACAAAAACACCCAGTACTTC; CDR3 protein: CASGGSDKNTQYF
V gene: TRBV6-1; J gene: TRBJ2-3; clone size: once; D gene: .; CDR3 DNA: TGTGGCGGCAGGGGGGGGGGTGGCACAGATACGCAGTATTTC; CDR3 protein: CGGRGGGGTDTQYF
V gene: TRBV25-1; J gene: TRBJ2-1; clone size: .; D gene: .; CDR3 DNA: TGTGCCAGCAGTGAACCCAACGCACCCCAATTCTTC; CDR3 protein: CASSEPNAPQFF
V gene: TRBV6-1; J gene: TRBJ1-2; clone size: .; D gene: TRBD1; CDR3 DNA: TGTGCCAGCAGGGGAGGGGGCGCAGGAGACTACACCTTC; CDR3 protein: CASRGGGAGDYTF
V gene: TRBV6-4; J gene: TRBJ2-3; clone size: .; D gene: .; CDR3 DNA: TGTGCCAGGGGTGACTCGGGTCTAGAAACAGATACGCAGTATTTT; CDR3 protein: CARGDSGLETDTQYF
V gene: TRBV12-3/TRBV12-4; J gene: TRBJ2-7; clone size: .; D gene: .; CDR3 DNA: TGTGCCAGCAGCTCGACCCTCCACGAGCAGTACTTC; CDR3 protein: CASSSTLHEQYF
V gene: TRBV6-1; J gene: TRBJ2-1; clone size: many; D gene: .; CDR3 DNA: TGTGCCAGCAGGGAAACCTACAATGAGCAGTTCTTC; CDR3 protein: CASRETYNEQFF
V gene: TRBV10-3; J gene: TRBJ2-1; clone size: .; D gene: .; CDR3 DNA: TGTGCCACCAACCCCTGGACGGGATCGGCTGAGCAGTTCTTC; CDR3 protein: CATNPWTGSAEQFF
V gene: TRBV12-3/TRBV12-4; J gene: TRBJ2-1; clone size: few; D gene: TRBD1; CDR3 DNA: TGTGCCAGCACCCGGGACAGGGTTTACAATGAGCAGTTCTTC; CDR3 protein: CASTRDRVYNEQFF
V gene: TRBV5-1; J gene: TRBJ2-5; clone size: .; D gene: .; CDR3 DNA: TGCGCCAGCAGCTTGGGGAGGGCGGAGACCCAGTACTTC; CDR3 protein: CASSLGRAETQYF
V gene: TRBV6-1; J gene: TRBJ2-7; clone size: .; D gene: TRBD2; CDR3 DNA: TGTGCCAGCACCCTGGAAGCGGGAGTACGCGAGCAGTACTTC; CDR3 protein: CASTLEAGVREQYF
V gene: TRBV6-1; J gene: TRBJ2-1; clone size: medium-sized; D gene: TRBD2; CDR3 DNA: TGTGCCAGCAGAGGGACAGGGGGACTAGCGGGAGGGAGCTCCTACAATGAGCAGTTCTTC; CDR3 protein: CASRGTGGLAGGSSYNEQFF
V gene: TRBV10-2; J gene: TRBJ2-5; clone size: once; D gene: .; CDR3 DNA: TGCGCCAGGGGGGAGGGGGGCCGTGACCCAGAGACCCAGTACTTC; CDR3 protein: CARGEGGRDPETQYF
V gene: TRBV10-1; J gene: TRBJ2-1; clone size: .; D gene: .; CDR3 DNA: TGCGCCAGCAGCCCGGGAGTTGAGCAGTTCTTC; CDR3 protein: CASSPGVEQFF
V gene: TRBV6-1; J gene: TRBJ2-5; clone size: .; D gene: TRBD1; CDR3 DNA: TGTGCCAGCAGTGAAGCCCAGACAGGGGGCCAAGAGACCCAGTACTTC; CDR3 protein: CASSEAQTGGQETQYF
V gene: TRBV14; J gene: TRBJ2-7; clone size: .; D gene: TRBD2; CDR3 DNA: TGTGCGGGCAGCGGGGGCCGAGAGCAAGAGACGCAGTACTTC; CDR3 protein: CAGSGGREQETQYF
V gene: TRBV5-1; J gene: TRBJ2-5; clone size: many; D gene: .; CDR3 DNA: TGCGCCAGCAGCTTGTCCCCACAGGGTGGGGGGGAGACCCAGTACTTC; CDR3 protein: CASSLSPQGGGETQYF
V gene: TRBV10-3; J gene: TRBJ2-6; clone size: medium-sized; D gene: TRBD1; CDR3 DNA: TGTGCCATCAGCCAGGGGGCGGGGGGGGCCAACGTCCTGACTTTC; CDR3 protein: CAISQGAGGANVLTF
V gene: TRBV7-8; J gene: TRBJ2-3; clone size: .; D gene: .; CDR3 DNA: TGTGCCAGCAGAAGACTTCAGACTAGCACAGATACGCAGTATTTT; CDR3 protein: CASRRLQTSTDTQYF
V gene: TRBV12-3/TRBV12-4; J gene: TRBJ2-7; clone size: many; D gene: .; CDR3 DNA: TGTGCCAGCAGTTTATACGGTTACGAGCAGTACTTC; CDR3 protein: CASSLYGYEQYF
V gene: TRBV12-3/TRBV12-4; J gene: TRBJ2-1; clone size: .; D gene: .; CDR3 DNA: TGTGCCAGCAGTTTAGGACGAGCGGGCTCCTACAATGAGCAGTTCTTC; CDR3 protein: CASSLGRAGSYNEQFF
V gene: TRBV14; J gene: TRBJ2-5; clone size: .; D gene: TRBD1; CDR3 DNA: TGTGCCAGCCAATCCCGGGACAGCTCCCCCCTATACTTC; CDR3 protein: CASQSRDSSPLYF
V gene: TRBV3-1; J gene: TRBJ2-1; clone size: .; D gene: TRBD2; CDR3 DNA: TGTGCCAGCAGCCAAGGGGGACTAGCACAAAGCTCCTACAATGAGCAGTTCTTC; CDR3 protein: CASSQGGLAQSSYNEQFF
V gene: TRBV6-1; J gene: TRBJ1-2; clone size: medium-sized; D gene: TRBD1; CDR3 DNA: TGTGCCAGCAGTAGACAGGGGGGAGCTAACTATGGCTACACCTTC; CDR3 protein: CASSRQGGANYGYTF